The present entry profiles one T cell receptor (beta chain) with its context. TCRdb's table, derived via immunoSEQ multiplex PCR, lists solely in-frame clones and lacks some. Here the sample spans hundreds of thousands of clones, roughly 88% being singletons. This sample was taken from a study of shared T cell receptors in the human thymus. CDR3 length equals 16 residues. Per the germline V gene, CDR1 is SGHTA and CDR2 is FQGNSA. The germline V and J ends were trimmed by 5 bases and 12 bases, with 29 bases remaining between them. These data also formed part of another study, on human thymus T cells. That paper adds: Resected material from corrective heart surgery provided the thymus tissue analysed.

The TCR was taken from a boy in the first two years of life with a congenital heart defect. Sequenced: thymocytes. This chain joins TRBV7-2 and TRBJ2-7, with D possibly TRBD1 on 6 matching bases. In DNA, the CDR3 is TGTGCCAGCAGCCTCAACCCGGGCCGCGACAGGCGACCTATGTACTTC. Translating gives CASSLNPGRDRRPMYF.